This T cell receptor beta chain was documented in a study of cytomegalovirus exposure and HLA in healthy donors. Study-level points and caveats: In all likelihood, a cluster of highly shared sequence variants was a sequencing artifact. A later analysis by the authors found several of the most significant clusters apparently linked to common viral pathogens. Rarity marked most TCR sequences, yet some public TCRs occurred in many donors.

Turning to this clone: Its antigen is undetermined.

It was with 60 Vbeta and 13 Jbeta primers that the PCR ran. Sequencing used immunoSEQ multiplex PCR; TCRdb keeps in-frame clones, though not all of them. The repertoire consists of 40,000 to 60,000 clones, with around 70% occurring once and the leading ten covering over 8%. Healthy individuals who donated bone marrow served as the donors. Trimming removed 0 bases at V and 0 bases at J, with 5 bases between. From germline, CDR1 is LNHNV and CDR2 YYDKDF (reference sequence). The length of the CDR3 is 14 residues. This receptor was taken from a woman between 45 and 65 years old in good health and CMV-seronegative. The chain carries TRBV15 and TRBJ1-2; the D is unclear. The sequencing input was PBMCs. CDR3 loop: CATSRDQANYGYTF. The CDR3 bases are TGTGCCACCAGCAGAGATCAGGCTAACTATGGCTACACCTTC.